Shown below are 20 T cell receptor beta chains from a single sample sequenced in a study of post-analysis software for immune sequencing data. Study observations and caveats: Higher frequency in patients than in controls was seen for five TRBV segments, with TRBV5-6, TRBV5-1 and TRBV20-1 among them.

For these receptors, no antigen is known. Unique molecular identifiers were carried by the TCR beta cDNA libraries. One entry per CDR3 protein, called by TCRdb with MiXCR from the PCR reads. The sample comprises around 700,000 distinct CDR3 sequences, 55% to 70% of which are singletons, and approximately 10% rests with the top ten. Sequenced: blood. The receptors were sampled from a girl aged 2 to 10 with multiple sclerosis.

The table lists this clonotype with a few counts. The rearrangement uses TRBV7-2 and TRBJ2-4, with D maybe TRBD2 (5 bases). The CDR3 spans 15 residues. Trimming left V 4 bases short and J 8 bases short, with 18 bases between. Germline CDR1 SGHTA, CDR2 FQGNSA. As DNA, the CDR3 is TGTGCCAGCAGCTCGCGGGCGGATTCCCGGGACATTCAGTACTTC. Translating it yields CASSSRADSRDIQYF. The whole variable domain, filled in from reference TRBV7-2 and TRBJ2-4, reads GAGVSQSPSNKVTEKGKDVELRCDPISGHTALYWYRQSLGQGLEFLIYFQGNSAPDKSGLPSDRFSAERTGGSVSTLTIQRTQQEDSAVYLCASSSRADSRDIQYFGAGTRLSVL.

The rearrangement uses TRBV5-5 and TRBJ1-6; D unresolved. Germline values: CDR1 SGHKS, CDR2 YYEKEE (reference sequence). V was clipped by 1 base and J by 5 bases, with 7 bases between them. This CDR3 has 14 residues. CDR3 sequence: CASSLQVDNSPLHF. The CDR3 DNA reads TGTGCCAGCAGCTTGCAGGTGGATAATTCACCCCTCCACTTT.

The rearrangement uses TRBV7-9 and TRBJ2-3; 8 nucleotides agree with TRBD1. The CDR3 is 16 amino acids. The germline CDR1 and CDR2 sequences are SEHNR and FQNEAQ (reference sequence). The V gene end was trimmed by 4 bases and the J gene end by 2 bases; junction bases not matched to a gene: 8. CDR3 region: CASSWLGQGPTDTQYF. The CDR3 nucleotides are TGTGCCAGCAGCTGGCTTGGACAGGGCCCCACAGATACGCAGTATTTT.

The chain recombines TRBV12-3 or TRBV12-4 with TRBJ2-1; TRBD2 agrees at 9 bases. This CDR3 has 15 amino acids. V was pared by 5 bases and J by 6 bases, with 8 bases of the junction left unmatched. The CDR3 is CASSPRGGSLNEQFF. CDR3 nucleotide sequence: TGTGCCAGCAGTCCGCGGGGGGGATCTCTCAATGAGCAGTTCTTC.

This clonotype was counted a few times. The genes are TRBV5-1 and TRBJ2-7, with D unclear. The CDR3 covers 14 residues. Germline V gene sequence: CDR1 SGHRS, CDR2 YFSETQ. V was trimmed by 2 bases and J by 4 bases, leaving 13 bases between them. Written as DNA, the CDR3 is TGCGCCAGCAGCTTCGGGTCGGCAGGTTACGAGCAGTACTTC. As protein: CASSFGSAGYEQYF.

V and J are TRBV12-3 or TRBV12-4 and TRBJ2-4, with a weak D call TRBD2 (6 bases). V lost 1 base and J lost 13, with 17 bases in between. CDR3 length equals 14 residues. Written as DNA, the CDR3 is TGTGCCAGCAGTTTAGGGCGGGAAGGATGGGAGCAGTACTTC. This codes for CASSLGREGWEQYF.

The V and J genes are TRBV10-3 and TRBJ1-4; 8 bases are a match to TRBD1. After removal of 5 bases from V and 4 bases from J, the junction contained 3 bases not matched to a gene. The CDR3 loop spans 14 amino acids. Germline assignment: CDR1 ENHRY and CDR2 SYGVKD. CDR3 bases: TGTGCCATCAGTCACAGGGGGGATAATGAAAAACTGTTTTTT. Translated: CAISHRGDNEKLFF.

This chain's CDR3 is CASQDRGQNEQFF. CDR3 sequence (DNA): TGTGCCAGCCAGGACAGGGGGCAGAATGAGCAGTTCTTC. The chain is built from TRBV6-5 and TRBJ2-1, with TRBD1 identical over 11 bases. Germline values: CDR1 MNHEY, CDR2 SVGAGI. The CDR3 consists of 13 residues. V was pared by 8 bases and J by 7 bases, with 4 bases of the junction left unmatched.

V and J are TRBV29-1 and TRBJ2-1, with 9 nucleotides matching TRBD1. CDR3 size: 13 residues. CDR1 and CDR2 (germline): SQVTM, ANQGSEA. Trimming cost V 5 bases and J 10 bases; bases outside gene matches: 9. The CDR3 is CSVNGQGRWEQFF. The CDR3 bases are TGCAGCGTTAATGGACAGGGGAGATGGGAGCAGTTCTTC.

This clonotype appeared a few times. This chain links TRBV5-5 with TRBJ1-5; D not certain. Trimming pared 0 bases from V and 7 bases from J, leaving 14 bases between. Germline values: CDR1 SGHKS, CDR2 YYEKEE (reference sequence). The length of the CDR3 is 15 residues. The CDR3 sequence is CASSLVLGVHQPQHF. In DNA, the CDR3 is TGTGCCAGCAGCTTGGTTTTGGGAGTCCACCAGCCCCAGCATTTT.

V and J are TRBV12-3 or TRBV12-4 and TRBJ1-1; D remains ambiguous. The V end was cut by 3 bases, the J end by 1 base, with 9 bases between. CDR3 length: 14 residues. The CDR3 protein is CASSFGVENTEAFF. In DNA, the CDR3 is TGTGCCAGCAGTTTCGGGGTGGAGAACACTGAAGCTTTCTTT.

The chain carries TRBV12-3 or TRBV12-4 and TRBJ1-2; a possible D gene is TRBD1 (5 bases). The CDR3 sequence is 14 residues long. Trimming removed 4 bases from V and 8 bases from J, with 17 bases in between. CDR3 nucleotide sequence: TGTGCCAGCAGTTCCTCTCAGGGAAAGGAAGGCTACACCTTC. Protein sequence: CASSSSQGKEGYTF.

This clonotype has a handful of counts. The CDR3 DNA sequence: TGCAGCTCCCGCGTGACAGGGGATTACAATGAGCAGTTCTTC. Amino acid sequence: CSSRVTGDYNEQFF. The rearrangement links TRBV29-1 to TRBJ2-1; 8 nucleotides align to TRBD1. J gave up 4 bases and V 8 bases, and 10 bases lay outside the gene matches. Germline lookup yields CDR1 SQVTM and CDR2 ANQGSEA. The CDR3 contains 14 residues.

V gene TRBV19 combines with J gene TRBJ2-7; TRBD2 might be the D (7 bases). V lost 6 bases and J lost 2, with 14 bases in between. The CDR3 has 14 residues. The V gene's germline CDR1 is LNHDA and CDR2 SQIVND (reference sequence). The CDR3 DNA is TGTGCCAGTAGCCCGCAGGGGACTACCTACGAGCAGTACTTC. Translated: CASSPQGTTYEQYF.

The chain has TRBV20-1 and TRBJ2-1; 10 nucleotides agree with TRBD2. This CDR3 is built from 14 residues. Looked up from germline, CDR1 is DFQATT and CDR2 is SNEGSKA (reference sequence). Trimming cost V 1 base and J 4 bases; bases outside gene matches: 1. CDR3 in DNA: TGCAGTGCTAGAGTTAGCGGGGGGTACAATGAGCAGTTCTTC. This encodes CSARVSGGYNEQFF.

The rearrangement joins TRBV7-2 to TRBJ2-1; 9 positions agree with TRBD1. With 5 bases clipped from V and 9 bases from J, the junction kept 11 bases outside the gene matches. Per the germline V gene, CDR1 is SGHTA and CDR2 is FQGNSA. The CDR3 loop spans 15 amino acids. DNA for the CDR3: TGTGCCAGCAGCACGGGACAGGGCCCGGGAATTGAGCAGTTCTTC. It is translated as CASSTGQGPGIEQFF.

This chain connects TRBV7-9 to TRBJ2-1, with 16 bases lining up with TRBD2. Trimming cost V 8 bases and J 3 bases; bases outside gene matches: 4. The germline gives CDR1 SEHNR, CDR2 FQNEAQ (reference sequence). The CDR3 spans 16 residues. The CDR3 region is CASGTSGRALYNEQFF. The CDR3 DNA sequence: TGTGCCAGCGGGACTAGCGGGAGGGCCCTCTACAATGAGCAGTTCTTC.

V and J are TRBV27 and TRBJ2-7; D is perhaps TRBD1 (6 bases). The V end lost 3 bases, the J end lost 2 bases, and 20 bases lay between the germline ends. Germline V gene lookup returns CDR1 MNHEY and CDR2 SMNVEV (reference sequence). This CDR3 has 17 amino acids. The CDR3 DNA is TGTGCCAGCAGTTTTGGACAGACTCAAGATTTCCCCTACGAGCAGTACTTC. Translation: CASSFGQTQDFPYEQYF.

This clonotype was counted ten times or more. CDR3 DNA: TGTGCCAGCAGTCACGTCCGGGACAACCAAGAGACCCAGTACTTC. Its protein is CASSHVRDNQETQYF. The gene calls are TRBV12-3 or TRBV12-4 and TRBJ2-5; D possibly corresponds to TRBD1 (6 bases). CDR3 length equals 15 residues. V was shortened by 5 bases and J by 0 bases, with 13 bases between the two germline ends.

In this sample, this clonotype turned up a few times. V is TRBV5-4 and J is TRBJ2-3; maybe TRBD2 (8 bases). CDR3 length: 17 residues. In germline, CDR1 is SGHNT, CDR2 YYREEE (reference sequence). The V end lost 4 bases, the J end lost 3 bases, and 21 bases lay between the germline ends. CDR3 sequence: CASSPEGGGGRTDTQYF. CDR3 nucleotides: TGTGCCAGCAGCCCCGAGGGAGGGGGCGGGAGGACAGATACGCAGTATTTT.